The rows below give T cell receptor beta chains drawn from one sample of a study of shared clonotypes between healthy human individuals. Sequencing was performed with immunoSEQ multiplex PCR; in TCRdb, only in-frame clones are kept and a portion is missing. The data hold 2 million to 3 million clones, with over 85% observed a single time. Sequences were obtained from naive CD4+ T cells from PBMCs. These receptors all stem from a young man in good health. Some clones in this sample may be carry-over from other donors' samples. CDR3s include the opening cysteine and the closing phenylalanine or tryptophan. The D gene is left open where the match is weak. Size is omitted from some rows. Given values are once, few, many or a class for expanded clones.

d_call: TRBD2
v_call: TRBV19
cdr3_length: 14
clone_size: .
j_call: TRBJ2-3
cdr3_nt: TGTGCCAGTAGTGTGTCTAGCGGGAGAATTACGCAGTATTTT
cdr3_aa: CASSVSSGRITQYF

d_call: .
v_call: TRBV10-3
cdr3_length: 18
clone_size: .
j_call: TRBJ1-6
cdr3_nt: TGTGCCATCAGTGAGTCGTCACCCGCTGGGGGGCTGGGTTCACCCCTCCACTTT
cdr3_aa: CAISESSPAGGLGSPLHF

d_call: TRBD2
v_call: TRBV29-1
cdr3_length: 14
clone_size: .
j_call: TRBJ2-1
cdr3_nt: TGCAGCGTTAGGCCCCAGCGGGGTTACAATGAGCAGTTCTTC
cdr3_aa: CSVRPQRGYNEQFF

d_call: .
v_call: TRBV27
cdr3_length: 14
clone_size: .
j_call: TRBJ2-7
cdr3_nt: TGTGCCAGCAGTTGGAGGACTGGGAACTCTGAGCAGTACTTC
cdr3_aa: CASSWRTGNSEQYF

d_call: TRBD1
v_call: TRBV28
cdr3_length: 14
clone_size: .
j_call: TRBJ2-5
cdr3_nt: TGTGCCAGCAGTCCCCACAGGGGGCGGGAGACCCAGTACTTC
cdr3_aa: CASSPHRGRETQYF

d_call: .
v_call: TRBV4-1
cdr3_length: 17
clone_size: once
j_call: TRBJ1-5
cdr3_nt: TGCGCCAGCAGCCAAGGTTCGGCCGGAGGTTCCAATCAGCCCCAGCATTTT
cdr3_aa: CASSQGSAGGSNQPQHF

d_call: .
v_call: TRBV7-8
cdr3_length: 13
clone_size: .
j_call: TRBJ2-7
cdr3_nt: TGTGCCAGCAGCTTAGTTCGGTTCTACGAGCAGTACTTC
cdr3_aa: CASSLVRFYEQYF

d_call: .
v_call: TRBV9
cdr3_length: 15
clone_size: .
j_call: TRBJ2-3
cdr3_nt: TGTGCCAGCAGCGTCGGGAGTTCCCTCACAGATACGCAGTATTTT
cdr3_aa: CASSVGSSLTDTQYF

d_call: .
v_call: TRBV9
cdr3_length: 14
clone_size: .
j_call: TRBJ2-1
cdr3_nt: TGTGCCAGCAGCGTGGGGGACGGTTACAATGAGCAGTTCTTC
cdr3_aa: CASSVGDGYNEQFF

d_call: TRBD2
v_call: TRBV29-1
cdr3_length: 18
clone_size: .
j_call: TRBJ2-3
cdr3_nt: TGCAGCGTTGAGGGACTAGCGGGAGATGGGGCTAGCACAGATACGCAGTATTTT
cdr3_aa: CSVEGLAGDGASTDTQYF

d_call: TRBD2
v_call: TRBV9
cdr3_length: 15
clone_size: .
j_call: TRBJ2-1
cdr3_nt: TGTGCCAGCAGCGTAGAGCCAGCGGGAGGGGGACAGCAGTTCTTC
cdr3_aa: CASSVEPAGGGQQFF

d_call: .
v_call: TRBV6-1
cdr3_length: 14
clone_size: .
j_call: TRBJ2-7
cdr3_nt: TGTGCCAGCAGTGAAGGGGGACGGACCTACGAGCAGTACTTC
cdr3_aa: CASSEGGRTYEQYF

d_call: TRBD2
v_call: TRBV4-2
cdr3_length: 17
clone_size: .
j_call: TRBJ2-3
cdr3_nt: TGTGCCAGCAGCCAAGACGGGGCGGGAGGGCCGACAGATACGCAGTATTTT
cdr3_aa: CASSQDGAGGPTDTQYF

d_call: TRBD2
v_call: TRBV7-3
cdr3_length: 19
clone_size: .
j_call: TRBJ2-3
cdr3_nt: TGTGCCAGCAGCTCCCGTACTCAAACGGCTAGCGGGAGGATGGATACGCAGTATTTT
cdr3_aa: CASSSRTQTASGRMDTQYF

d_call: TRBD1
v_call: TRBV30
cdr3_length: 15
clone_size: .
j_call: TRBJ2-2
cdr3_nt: TGTGCCTGGAGGGGGGCCGACAGGGCTACCGGGGAGCTGTTTTTT
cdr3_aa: CAWRGADRATGELFF

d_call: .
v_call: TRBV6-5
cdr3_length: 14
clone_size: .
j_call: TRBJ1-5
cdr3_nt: TGTGCCAGCAGTTACTCGATAGGGTATCAGCCCCAGCATTTT
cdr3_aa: CASSYSIGYQPQHF

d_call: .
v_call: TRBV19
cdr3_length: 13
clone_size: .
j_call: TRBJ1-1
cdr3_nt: TGTGCCAGTAATACAGGCATGAACACTGAAGCTTTCTTT
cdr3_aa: CASNTGMNTEAFF

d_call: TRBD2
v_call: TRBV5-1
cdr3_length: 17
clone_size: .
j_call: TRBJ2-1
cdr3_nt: TGCGCCAGCAGCCCGACAATGGGGCTAGCGGGAGGACGGGAGCAGTTCTTC
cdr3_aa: CASSPTMGLAGGREQFF

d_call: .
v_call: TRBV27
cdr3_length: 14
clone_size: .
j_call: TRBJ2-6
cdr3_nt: TGTGCCAGCAGTTCTGGGTCTGGGGCCAACGTCCTGACTTTC
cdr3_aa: CASSSGSGANVLTF

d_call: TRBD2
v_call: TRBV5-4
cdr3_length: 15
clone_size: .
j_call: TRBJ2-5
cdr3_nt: TGTGCCAGCAGCTACCGCCTAGCGGCCCAAGAGACCCAGTACTTC
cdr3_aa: CASSYRLAAQETQYF

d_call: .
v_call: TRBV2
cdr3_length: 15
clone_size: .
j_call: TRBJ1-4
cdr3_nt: TGTGCCAGCAGTGAATCGGTCAGGGATCGGGAAAAACTGTTTTTT
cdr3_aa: CASSESVRDREKLFF

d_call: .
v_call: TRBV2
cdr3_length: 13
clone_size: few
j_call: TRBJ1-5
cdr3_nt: TGTGCCAGCAGTGACTTTCCGGATCAGCCCCAGCATTTT
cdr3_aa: CASSDFPDQPQHF

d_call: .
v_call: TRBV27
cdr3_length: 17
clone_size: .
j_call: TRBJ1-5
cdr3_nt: TGTGCCAGCAGTTTATACGCGGGGACATATAGCAATCAGCCCCAGCATTTT
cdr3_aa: CASSLYAGTYSNQPQHF

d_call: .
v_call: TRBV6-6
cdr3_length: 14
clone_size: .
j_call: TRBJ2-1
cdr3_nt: TGTGCCAGCAGTAACCGCCGTGGGGACAATGAGCAGTTCTTC
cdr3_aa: CASSNRRGDNEQFF

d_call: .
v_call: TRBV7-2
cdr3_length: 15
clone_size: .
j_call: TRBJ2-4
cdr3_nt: TGTGCCAGCAGCTGGCAGGGTCTAGCCAAAAACATTCAGTACTTC
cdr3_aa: CASSWQGLAKNIQYF

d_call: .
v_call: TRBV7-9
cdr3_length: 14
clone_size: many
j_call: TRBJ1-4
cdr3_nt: TGTGCCAGCAGGCCCCGGGACGGCGATGAAAAACTGTTTTTT
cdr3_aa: CASRPRDGDEKLFF

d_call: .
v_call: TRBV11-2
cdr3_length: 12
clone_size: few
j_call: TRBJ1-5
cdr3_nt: TGTGCCAGCAGCTCTACAGGGCCAACCCAGCATTTT
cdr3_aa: CASSSTGPTQHF

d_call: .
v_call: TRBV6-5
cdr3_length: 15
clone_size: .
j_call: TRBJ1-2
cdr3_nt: TGTGCCAGCAGTTACGGTTTTTACGCCGACTATGGCTACACCTTC
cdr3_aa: CASSYGFYADYGYTF

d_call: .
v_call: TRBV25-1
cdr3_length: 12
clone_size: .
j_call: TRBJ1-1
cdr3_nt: TGTGCCAGCAAAGGGCTGAACACTGAAGCTTTCTTT
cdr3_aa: CASKGLNTEAFF

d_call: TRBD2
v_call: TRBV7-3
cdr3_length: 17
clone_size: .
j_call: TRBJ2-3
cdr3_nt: TGTGCCAGCAGCTCAACCCCGGGACTAGCGATCGGAGATACGCAGTATTTT
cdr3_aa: CASSSTPGLAIGDTQYF

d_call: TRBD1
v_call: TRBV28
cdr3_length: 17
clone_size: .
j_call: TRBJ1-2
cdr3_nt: TGTGCCAGCAGTCCATTCCCTACAGGGGGCGAGCTTGCAGGCTACACCTTC
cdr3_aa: CASSPFPTGGELAGYTF

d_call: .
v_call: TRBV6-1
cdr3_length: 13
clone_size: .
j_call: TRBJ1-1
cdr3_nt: TGTGCCAGCAGTGCCACACTGAACACTGAAGCTTTCTTT
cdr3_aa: CASSATLNTEAFF

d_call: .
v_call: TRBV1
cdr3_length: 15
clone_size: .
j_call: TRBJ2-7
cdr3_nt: TGCACCAGCAGAATCCGGGCCTATCGCCCCTACGAGCAGTACTTC
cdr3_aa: CTSRIRAYRPYEQYF

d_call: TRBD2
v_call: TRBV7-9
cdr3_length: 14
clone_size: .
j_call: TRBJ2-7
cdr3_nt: TGTGCCAGCAGCCGTAGCGGGAAAACCTACGAGCAGTACTTC
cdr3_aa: CASSRSGKTYEQYF

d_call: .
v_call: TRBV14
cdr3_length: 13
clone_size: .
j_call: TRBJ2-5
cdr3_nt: TGTGCCAGCAGCCAGAACTTTCAAGAGACCCAGTACTTC
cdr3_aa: CASSQNFQETQYF

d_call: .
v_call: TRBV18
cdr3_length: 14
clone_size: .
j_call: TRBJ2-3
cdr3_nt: TGTGCCAGCTCCCCCTCTAGGGGGACAGATACGCAGTATTTT
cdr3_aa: CASSPSRGTDTQYF

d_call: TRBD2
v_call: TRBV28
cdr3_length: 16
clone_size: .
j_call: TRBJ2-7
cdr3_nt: TGTGCCAGCAGTGCCACGCGGGGGGCTTCTGGCTACGAGCAGTACTTC
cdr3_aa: CASSATRGASGYEQYF

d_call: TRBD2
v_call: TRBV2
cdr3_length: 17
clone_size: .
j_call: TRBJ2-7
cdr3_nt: TGTGCCAGCAGTGGGGGTGGACTAGCGGGATTATTGAGCGAGCAGTACTTC
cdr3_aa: CASSGGGLAGLLSEQYF

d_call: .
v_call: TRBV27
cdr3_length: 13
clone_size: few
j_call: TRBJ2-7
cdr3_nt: TGTGCCAGCAGTCCGACCCCCTACGTCGAGCAGTACTTC
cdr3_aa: CASSPTPYVEQYF

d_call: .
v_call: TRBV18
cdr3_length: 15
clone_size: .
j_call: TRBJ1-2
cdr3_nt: TGTGCCAGCTCACCAGCATCCATGGGTGGATATGGCTACACCTTC
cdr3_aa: CASSPASMGGYGYTF

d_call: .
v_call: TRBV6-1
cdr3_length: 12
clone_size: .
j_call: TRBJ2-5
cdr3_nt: TGTGCCAGCCTTACAGCGGGAGAGACCCAGTACTTC
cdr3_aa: CASLTAGETQYF

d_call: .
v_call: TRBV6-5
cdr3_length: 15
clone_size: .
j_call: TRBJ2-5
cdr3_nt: TGTGCCAGCAGTTACTCGAAGGCTCAGACAGAGACCCAGTACTTC
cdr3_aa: CASSYSKAQTETQYF

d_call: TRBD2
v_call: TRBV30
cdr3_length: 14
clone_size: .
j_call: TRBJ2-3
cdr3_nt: TGTGCCTGGACTGTACCGGGAGGGACAGATACGCAGTATTTT
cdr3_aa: CAWTVPGGTDTQYF

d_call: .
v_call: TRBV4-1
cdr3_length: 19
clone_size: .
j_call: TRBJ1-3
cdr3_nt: TGCGCCAGCAGCCTTAAGAGGGTGGGGGGAAGCGCCAGTGGAAACACCATATATTTT
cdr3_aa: CASSLKRVGGSASGNTIYF

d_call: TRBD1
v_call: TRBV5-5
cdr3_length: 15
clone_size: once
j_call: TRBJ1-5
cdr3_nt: TGTGCCAGCAGCTCAGACAGGGGATTGCGTCAGCCCCAGCATTTT
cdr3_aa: CASSSDRGLRQPQHF

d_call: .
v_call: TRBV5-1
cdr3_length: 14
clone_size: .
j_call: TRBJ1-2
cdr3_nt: TGCGCCAGCCGGGAATTGGACTTTAACTATGGCTACACCTTC
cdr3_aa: CASRELDFNYGYTF

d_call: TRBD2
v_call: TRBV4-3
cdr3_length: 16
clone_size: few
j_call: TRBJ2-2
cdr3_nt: TGCGCCAGCAGCCCCGGACTAGCGGGAGTCACCGGGGAGCTGTTTTTT
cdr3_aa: CASSPGLAGVTGELFF

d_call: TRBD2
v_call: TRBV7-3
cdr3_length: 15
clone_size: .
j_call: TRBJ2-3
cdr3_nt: TGTGCCAGCAGCTTACAGGCTAGCGGCCAAGATACGCAGTATTTT
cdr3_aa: CASSLQASGQDTQYF

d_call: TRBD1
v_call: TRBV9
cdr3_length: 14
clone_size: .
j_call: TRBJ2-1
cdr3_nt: TGTGCCAGCAGCGCCGGACAGGGGAGCAATGAGCAGTTCTTC
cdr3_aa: CASSAGQGSNEQFF

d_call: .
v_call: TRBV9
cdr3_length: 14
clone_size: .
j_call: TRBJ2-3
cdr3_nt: TGTGCCAGCAGCCCTCGTAGGGCCACAGATACGCAGTATTTT
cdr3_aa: CASSPRRATDTQYF

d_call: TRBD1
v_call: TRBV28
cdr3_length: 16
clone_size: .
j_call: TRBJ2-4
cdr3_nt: TGTGCCAGCAGTTCTACAGGGGCGTTTGGCAAAAACATTCAGTACTTC
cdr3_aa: CASSSTGAFGKNIQYF

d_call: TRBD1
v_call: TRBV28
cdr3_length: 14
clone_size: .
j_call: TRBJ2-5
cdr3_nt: TGTGCCAGCAGTTCCCTGACAGGGGCAGAGACCCAGTACTTC
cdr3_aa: CASSSLTGAETQYF

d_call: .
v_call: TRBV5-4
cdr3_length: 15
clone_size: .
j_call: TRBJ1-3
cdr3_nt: TGTGCCAGCAGCTCGAGACGGGAAACTGGAAACACCATATATTTT
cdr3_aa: CASSSRRETGNTIYF